The 17 T cell receptor beta chains below all came from one sample that was sequenced in a study of cytotoxic CD8 clonotypes in ibrutinib-treated CLL. This table comes from immunoSEQ multiplex PCR, and its TCRdb copy is limited to in-frame clones, with some not included. The sample includes about 130,000 clones, roughly 83% of them seen just once. The starting material was PBMCs, obtained after 12 months of ibrutinib treatment. The receptors originated from a human donor with chronic lymphocytic leukemia.

The rearrangement links TRBV28 to TRBJ2-7, with D possibly called TRBD1 or TRBD2 (5 bases each). V dropped 6 bases and J dropped 6 bases, with 12 bases sitting between them. Germline V gene lookup returns CDR1 MDHEN and CDR2 SYDVKM. CDR3 length: 12 residues. The CDR3 DNA is TGTGCCAGCAGCCCACCGGGACGCGAGCAGTACTTC. It encodes CASSPPGREQYF.

This clone was observed a single time. This chain joins TRBV7-9 and TRBJ2-7, with 9 bases that match TRBD2. The junction had 11 bases not matched to a gene; V was cut back by 5 bases and J by 0 bases. The CDR3 has 17 amino acids. CDR1 SEHNR and CDR2 FQNEAQ come from the germline V gene (reference sequence). DNA of the CDR3: TGTGCCAGCAGCCCTACTACAGCGGGAGGACTCTCCTACGAGCAGTACTTC. This gives the protein CASSPTTAGGLSYEQYF.

The V gene is TRBV27, the J gene TRBJ2-6; no clear D. CDR1 and CDR2 (germline): MNHEY, SMNVEV (reference sequence). This CDR3 spans 14 amino acids. V was cut by 1 base and J by 8 bases, with 9 bases left in between. In nucleotides, the CDR3 is TGTGCCAGCAGTTTATTCCGGACGTCCAACGTCCTGACTTTC. Residues: CASSLFRTSNVLTF.

V usage is TRBV5-1 and J usage is TRBJ2-3, with D unresolved. V lost 4 bases to trimming and J lost 2 bases, with 17 bases between them. The CDR3 length is 16 residues. Germline CDR1 and CDR2: SGHRS and YFSETQ. The CDR3 sequence: CASSPTTQQNTDTQYF. CDR3 nucleotides: TGCGCCAGCAGCCCCACCACCCAACAGAACACAGATACGCAGTATTTT.

The chain has TRBV9 and TRBJ1-2; D is possibly TRBD1 (5 bases). Germline V gene data show CDR1 as SGDLS and CDR2 as YYNGEE. V was cut by 6 bases and J by 6 bases, with 21 bases left in between. The CDR3 has 15 residues. CDR3 amino acids: CASNILRQKVDGYTF. In DNA form, the CDR3 reads TGTGCCAGCAACATTCTCAGACAGAAGGTTGATGGCTACACCTTC.

The chain carries TRBV4-2 and TRBJ2-1; D is uncertain. The CDR3 has 14 amino acids. Germline V gene lookup returns CDR1 LGHNA and CDR2 YNFKEQ. The V end lost 5 bases, the J end lost 8 bases, and 16 bases lay between the germline ends. CDR3 loop: CASSLSRALHEQFF. CDR3 DNA sequence: TGTGCCAGCAGCTTGTCACGGGCTCTGCATGAGCAGTTCTTC.

This clone was detected only once. CDR3 sequence (DNA): TGTGCCAGCAGTTTACTCAGGGGTTCTTACGACGAGCAGTACTTC. It yields the protein CASSLLRGSYDEQYF. The chain joins TRBV27 to TRBJ2-7, with D possibly matching TRBD1 (6 bases). V lost 2 bases and J 5 bases, leaving 16 bases between the germline ends. This CDR3 is 15 amino acids long. CDR1 and CDR2 (germline): MNHEY, SMNVEV (reference sequence).

The chain joins TRBV4-2 to TRBJ2-1; 7 bases align to TRBD1. V lost 0 bases to trimming and J lost 6 bases; unmatched junction nucleotides: 8. This CDR3 has 16 residues. The germline V gene has CDR1 LGHNA and CDR2 YNFKEQ. In DNA, the CDR3 is TGTGCCAGCAGCCAAGATCTTGGGACAGTTGGCAATGAGCAGTTCTTC. Translating gives CASSQDLGTVGNEQFF.

The chain uses TRBV5-4 and TRBJ1-2; 7 bases align to TRBD1. CDR1 and CDR2 (germline): SGHNT, YYREEE (reference sequence). J was trimmed by 2 bases and V by 2 bases; bases with no gene match: 3. This CDR3 comprises 14 residues. The CDR3, as DNA: TGTGCCAGCAGCTTTGGGACAGCCAACTATGGCTACACCTTC. It is translated as CASSFGTANYGYTF.

This sequence joins TRBV7-9 and TRBJ2-7; 10 positions match TRBD1. Germline trimming cut 5 bases from V and 3 bases from J; bases unmatched to any gene: 7. This CDR3 comprises 15 residues. CDR1 SEHNR and CDR2 FQNEAQ come from the germline V gene (reference sequence). The CDR3 region is CASSLPGQGFYEQYF. Here the CDR3 DNA reads TGTGCCAGCAGCCTCCCGGGACAGGGGTTCTACGAGCAGTACTTC.

This chain links TRBV28 with TRBJ2-7, with 7 bases aligning to TRBD1. This CDR3 has 14 amino acids. V was clipped by 5 bases and J by 2 bases; unmatched bases: 6. The germline gives CDR1 MDHEN, CDR2 SYDVKM. DNA for the CDR3: TGTGCCAGCAGTACCCCGGGACAGACCTACGAGCAGTACTTC. Translating it yields CASSTPGQTYEQYF. Full variable domain (rest looked up from reference TRBV28 and TRBJ2-7): DVKVTQSSRYLVKRTGEKVFLECVQDMDHENMFWYRQDPGLGLRLIYFSYDVKMKEKGDIPEGYSVSREKKERFSLILESASTNQTSMYLCASSTPGQTYEQYFGPGTRLTVT.

The chain carries TRBV5-5 and TRBJ2-6; TRBD1 matches at 8 bases. Per germline, CDR1 SGHKS and CDR2 YYEKEE (reference sequence). V gave up 3 bases and J gave up 0 bases; unmatched junction bases: 5. This CDR3 is built from 17 residues. The CDR3 coding sequence is TGTGCCAGCAGCTCGACAGGGGTAAACTCTGGGGCCAACGTCCTGACTTTC. Protein: CASSSTGVNSGANVLTF.

This clone showed up just once. The V gene is TRBV2, the J gene TRBJ1-6; the D gene is possibly TRBD1 (5 bases). The ends were cut back, 4 bases at V and 6 bases at J, with 13 bases in the middle. CDR1 and CDR2 from the germline V gene are SNHLY and FYNNEI. The CDR3 has 15 residues. The CDR3 spells CASSAIREGNSPLHF. In DNA, the CDR3 is TGTGCCAGCAGTGCCATCAGGGAGGGTAATTCACCCCTCCACTTT.

This chain uses TRBV4-2 with TRBJ1-5, with 8 bases that match TRBD1. Germline CDR1 and CDR2: LGHNA and YNFKEQ. The CDR3 contains 15 residues. Trimming cost V 1 base and J 6 bases; bases outside gene matches: 5. CDR3 DNA sequence: TGTGCCAGCAGCCAAGGTCCAGGGGGCGGTCAGCCCCAGCATTTT. Residues: CASSQGPGGGQPQHF.

This clone was seen more than once but under ten times. The V gene is TRBV7-6, the J gene TRBJ2-7; perhaps TRBD2 as D (6 bases). In germline, CDR1 is SGHVS, CDR2 FNYEAQ. V gave up 0 bases and J gave up 4 bases, with 16 bases separating them. The CDR3 is 16 residues long. CDR3 DNA sequence: TGTGCCAGCAGCTTAGCGCCCCGGGGGAAAAAGTACGAGCAGTACTTC. Protein sequence: CASSLAPRGKKYEQYF.

The chain has TRBV30 and TRBJ2-1, with D perhaps matching TRBD1 or TRBD2 (5 bases each). The CDR3 runs to 14 residues. CDR1 is GTSNPN, CDR2 SVGIG, per germline (reference sequence). With 4 bases removed from V and 4 bases from J, the gap between germline ends came to 14 bases. CDR3: CAWIVTGGYNEQFF. The CDR3, as DNA: TGTGCCTGGATCGTGACTGGGGGTTACAATGAGCAGTTCTTC. Looking up the rest from reference TRBV30 and TRBJ2-1 gives the full variable domain: SQTIHQWPATLVQPVGSPLSLECTVEGTSNPNLYWYRQAAGRGLQLLFYSVGIGQISSEVPQNLSASRPQDRQFILSSKKLLLSDSGFYLCAWIVTGGYNEQFFGPGTRLTVL.

The sample holds a few counts of this clone. The chain combines TRBV7-9 with TRBJ1-3, with unresolved D. CDR1 SEHNR and CDR2 FQNEAQ come from the germline V gene (reference sequence). The CDR3 loop spans 13 amino acids. The V and J ends lost 0 bases and 6 bases respectively, with 6 bases between them. This chain's CDR3 is CASSLAGINTIYF. The CDR3 nucleotides read TGTGCCAGCAGCTTAGCGGGGATAAACACCATATATTTT.